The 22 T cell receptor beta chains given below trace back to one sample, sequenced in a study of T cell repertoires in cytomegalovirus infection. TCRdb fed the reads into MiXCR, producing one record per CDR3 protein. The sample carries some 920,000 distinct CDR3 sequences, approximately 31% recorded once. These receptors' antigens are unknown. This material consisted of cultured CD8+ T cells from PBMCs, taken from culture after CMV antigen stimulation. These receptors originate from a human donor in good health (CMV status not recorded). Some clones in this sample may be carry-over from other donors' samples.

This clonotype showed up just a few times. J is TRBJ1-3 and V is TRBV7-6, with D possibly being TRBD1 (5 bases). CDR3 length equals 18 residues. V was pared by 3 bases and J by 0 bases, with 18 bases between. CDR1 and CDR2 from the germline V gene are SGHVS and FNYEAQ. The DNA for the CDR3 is TGTGCCAGCAGCTTTTCGGCAGGGTCACCCCACTCTGGAAACACCATATATTTT. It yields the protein CASSFSAGSPHSGNTIYF.

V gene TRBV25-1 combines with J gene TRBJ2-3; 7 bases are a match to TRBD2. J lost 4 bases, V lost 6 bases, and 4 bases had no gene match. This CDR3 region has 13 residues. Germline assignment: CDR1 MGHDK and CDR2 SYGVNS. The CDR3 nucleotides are TGTGCCAGCAGAGCGGGGTGGGCAGATACGCAGTATTTT. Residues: CASRAGWADTQYF.

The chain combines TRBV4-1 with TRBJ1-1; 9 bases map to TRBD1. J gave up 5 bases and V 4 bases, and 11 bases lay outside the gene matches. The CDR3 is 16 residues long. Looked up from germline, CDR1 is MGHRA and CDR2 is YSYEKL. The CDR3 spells CASSPRPGQGVTEAFF. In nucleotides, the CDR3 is TGCGCCAGCAGCCCCCGACCGGGACAGGGTGTAACTGAAGCTTTCTTT.

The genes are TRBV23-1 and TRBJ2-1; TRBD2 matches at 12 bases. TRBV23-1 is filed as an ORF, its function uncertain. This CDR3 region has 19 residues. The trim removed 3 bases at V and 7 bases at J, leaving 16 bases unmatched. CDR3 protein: CASSHQKTSGGPSSNEQFF. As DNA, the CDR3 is TGCGCCAGCAGTCATCAAAAGACTAGCGGGGGCCCTAGTTCGAATGAGCAGTTCTTC.

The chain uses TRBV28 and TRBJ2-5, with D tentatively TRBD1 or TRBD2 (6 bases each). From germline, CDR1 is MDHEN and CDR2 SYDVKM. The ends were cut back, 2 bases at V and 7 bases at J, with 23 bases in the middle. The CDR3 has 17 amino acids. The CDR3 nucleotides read TGTGCCAGCAGTTTAAGCCTAGCGACAGGTCCGGAAGGGACCCAGTACTTC. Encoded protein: CASSLSLATGPEGTQYF. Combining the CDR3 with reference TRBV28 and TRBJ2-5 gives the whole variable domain DVKVTQSSRYLVKRTGEKVFLECVQDMDHENMFWYRQDPGLGLRLIYFSYDVKMKEKGDIPEGYSVSREKKERFSLILESASTNQTSMYLCASSLSLATGPEGTQYFGPGTRLLVL.

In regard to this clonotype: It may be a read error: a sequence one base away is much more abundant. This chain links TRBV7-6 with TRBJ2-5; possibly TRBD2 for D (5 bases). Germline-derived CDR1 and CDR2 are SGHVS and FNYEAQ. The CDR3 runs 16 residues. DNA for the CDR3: TGTGCCAGCAGCCTCACTGGATATGACGCGTGGGAGACCCAGCACTTC. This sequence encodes CASSLTGYDAWETQHF.

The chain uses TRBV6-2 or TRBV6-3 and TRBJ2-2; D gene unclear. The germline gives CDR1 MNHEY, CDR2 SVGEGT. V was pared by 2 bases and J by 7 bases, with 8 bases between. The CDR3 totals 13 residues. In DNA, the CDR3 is TGTGCCAGCAGTTACCCCCCTCTCGGGGAGCTGTTTTTT. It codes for CASSYPPLGELFF.

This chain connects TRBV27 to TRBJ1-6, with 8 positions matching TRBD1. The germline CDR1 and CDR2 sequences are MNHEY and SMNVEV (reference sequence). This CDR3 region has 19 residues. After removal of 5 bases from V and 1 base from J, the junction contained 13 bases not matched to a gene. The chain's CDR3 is CASSPLGTGAKSYNSPLHF. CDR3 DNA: TGTGCCAGCAGTCCCCTCGGGACAGGAGCGAAATCCTATAATTCACCCCTCCACTTT.

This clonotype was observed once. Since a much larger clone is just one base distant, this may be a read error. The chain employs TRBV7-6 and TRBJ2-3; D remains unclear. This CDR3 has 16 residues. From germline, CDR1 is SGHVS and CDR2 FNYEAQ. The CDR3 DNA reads TGTGCCAGCAGCTTAAGATCGCCAGACGGCACAGATACGCGGTATTTT. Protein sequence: CASSLRSPDGTDTRYF.

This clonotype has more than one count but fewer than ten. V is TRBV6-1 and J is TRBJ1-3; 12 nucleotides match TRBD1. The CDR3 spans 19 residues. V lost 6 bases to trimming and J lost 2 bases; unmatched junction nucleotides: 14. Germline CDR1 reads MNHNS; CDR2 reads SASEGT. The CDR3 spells CASSSGTGGAWFTGNTIYF. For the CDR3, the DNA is TGTGCCAGCAGCTCCGGGACAGGGGGCGCTTGGTTTACTGGAAACACCATATATTTT.

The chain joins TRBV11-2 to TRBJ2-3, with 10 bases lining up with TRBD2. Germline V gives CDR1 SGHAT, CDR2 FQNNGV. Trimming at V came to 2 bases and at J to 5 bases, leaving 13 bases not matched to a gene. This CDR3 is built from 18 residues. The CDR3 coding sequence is TGTGCCAGCAGCTTACGATCAAGCGGGGGGGCCGCAATAGATACGCAGTATTTT. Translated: CASSLRSSGGAAIDTQYF. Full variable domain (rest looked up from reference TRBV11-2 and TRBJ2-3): EAGVAQSPRYKIIEKRQSVAFWCNPISGHATLYWYQQILGQGPKLLIQFQNNGVVDDSQLPKDRFSAERLKGVDSTLKIQPAKLEDSAVYLCASSLRSSGGAAIDTQYFGPGTRLTVL.

CDR3 coding DNA: TGCAGTGCTAGAGGGTATAATTCACCCCTCCACTTT. Translating gives CSARGYNSPLHF. V usage is TRBV20-1 and J usage is TRBJ1-6; no firm D call. Germline values: CDR1 DFQATT, CDR2 SNEGSKA (reference sequence). Trimming took 1 base from V and 4 from J, leaving 2 bases between them. This CDR3 is 12 amino acids long.

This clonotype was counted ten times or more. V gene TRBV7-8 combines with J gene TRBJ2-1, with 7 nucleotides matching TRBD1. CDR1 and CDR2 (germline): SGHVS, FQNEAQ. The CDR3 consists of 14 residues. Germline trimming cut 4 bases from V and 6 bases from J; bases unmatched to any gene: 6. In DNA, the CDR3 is TGTGCCAGCAGCTACGAGACAGGGTCCAATGAGCAGTTCTTC. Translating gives CASSYETGSNEQFF.

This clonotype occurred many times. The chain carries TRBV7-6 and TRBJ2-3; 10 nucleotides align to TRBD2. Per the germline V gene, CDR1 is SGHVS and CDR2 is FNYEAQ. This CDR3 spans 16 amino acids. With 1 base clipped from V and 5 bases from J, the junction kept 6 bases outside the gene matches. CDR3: CASSLVAGGLVDTQYF. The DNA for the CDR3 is TGTGCCAGCAGCTTAGTAGCGGGGGGCCTGGTAGATACGCAGTATTTT.

CDR3 residues: CASSQEASLDYGGYTF. CDR3 nucleotides: TGTGCCAGCAGCCAAGAAGCGAGTCTGGACTATGGTGGCTACACCTTC. This chain joins TRBV4-2 and TRBJ1-2; D not certain. Germline values: CDR1 LGHNA, CDR2 YNFKEQ. The CDR3 spans 16 residues. V shed 0 bases and J shed 7 bases, with 18 bases lying between them.

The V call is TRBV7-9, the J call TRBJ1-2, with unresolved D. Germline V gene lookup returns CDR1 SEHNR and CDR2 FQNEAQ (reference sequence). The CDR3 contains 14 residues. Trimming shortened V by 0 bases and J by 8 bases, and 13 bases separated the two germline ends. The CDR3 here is CASSLAPKWEGYTF. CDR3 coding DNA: TGTGCCAGCAGCTTAGCACCGAAATGGGAGGGCTACACCTTC.

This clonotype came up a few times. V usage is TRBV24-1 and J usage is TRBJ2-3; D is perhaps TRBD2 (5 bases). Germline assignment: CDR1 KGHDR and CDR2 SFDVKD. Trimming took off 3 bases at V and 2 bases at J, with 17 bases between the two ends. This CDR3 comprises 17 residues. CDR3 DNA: TGTGCCACCAGTGATCTAAGGGAGCCGGGATCCACAGATACGCAGTATTTT. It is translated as CATSDLREPGSTDTQYF.

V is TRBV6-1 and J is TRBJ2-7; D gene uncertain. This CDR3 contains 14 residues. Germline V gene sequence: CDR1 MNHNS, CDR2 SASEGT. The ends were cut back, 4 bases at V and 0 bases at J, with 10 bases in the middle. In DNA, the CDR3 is TGTGCCAGCAGTGTGGTTACCAACTCCTACGAGCAGTACTTC. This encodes CASSVVTNSYEQYF.

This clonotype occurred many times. In nucleotides, the CDR3 is TGTGCCAGCAGTCCGGGACTCCCCGGGACCCAGTACTTC. The encoded protein is CASSPGLPGTQYF. The chain couples TRBV12-3 or TRBV12-4 to TRBJ2-5, with D tentatively TRBD2 (6 bases). The CDR3 covers 13 residues. V lost 5 bases, J lost 7 bases, and 14 bases lay in between.

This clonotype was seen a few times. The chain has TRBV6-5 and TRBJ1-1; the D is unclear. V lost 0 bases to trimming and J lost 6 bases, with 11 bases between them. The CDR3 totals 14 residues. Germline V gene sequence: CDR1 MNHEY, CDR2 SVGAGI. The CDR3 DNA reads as TGTGCCAGCAGTTACTCGACCGCGGGCCCTGAAGCTTTCTTT. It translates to CASSYSTAGPEAFF.

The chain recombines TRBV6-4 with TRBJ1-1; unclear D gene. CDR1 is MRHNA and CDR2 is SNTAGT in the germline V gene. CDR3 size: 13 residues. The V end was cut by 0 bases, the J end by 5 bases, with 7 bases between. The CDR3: CASSDSMGTEAFF. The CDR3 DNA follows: TGTGCCAGCAGTGACTCAATGGGGACTGAAGCTTTCTTT.

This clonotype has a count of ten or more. This CDR3 reads CASRLSGVQETQYF. As DNA, the CDR3 is TGTGCCAGCAGACTCTCGGGGGTACAAGAGACCCAGTACTTC. The rearrangement joins TRBV7-6 to TRBJ2-5; D possibly corresponds to TRBD2 (6 bases). Trimming removed 6 bases from V and 2 bases from J, with 13 bases in between. This CDR3 is 14 amino acids long. Germline CDR1 reads SGHVS; CDR2 reads FNYEAQ.